This T cell receptor beta chain was observed in a study of T cell responses to AZD1222 COVID-19 vaccine. The study's findings and limits: Repertoire sampling happened only post peak T cell response. At 160-218 and 743-854, vaccine-associated CD4 TCRs were dominant, and they spanned spike.

Trimming pared 3 bases from V and 2 bases from J, leaving 11 bases between. Germline-derived CDR1 and CDR2 are SGHVS and FNYEAQ. CDR3 length equals 15 residues. The assay was immunoSEQ multiplex PCR, and TCRdb's table has in-frame clones only and misses some. This table has about 180,000 clones, over 75% appearing once. For this clone: Its antigen remains unknown.

This TCR was recovered from an adult in good health. The sequencing here drew on peripheral blood, taken on day 0 of AZD1222 vaccination. The chain joins TRBV7-6 to TRBJ2-1, with D possibly matching TRBD2 (7 bases). The CDR3 reads CASSFRGAPYNEQFF. The CDR3 nucleotides read TGTGCCAGCAGCTTTCGGGGGGCCCCCTACAATGAGCAGTTCTTC.